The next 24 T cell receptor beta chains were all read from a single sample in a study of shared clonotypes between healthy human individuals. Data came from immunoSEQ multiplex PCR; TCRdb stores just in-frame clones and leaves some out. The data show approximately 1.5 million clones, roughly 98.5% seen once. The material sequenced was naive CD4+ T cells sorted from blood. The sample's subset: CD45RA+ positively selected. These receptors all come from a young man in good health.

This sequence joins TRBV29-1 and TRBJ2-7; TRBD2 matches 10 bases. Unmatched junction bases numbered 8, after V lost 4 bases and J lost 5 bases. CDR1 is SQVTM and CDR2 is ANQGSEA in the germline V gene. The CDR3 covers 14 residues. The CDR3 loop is CSVVPLAGDHEQYF. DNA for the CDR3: TGCAGCGTTGTCCCCCTAGCGGGAGACCACGAGCAGTACTTC.

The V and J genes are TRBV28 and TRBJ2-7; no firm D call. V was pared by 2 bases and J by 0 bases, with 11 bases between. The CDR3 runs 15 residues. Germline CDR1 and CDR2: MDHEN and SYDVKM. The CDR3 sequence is CASSLVSFVSYEQYF. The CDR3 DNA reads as TGTGCCAGCAGTTTAGTAAGTTTTGTCTCCTACGAGCAGTACTTC. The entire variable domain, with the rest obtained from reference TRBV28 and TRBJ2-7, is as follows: DVKVTQSSRYLVKRTGEKVFLECVQDMDHENMFWYRQDPGLGLRLIYFSYDVKMKEKGDIPEGYSVSREKKERFSLILESASTNQTSMYLCASSLVSFVSYEQYFGPGTRLTVT.

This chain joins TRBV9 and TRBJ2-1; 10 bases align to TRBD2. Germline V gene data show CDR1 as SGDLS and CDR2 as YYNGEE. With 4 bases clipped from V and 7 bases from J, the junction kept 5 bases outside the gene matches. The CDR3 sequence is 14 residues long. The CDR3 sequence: CASSSGTSVNEQFF. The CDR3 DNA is TGTGCCAGCAGCTCCGGGACTAGCGTAAATGAGCAGTTCTTC.

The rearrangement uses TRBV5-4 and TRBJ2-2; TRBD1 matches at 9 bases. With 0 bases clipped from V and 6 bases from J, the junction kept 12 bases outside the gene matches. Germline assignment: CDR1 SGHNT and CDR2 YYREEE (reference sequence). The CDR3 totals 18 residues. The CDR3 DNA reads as TGTGCCAGCAGCTTGGCCCTCATGGGACAGGGACTGTCCGGGGAGCTGTTTTTT. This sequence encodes CASSLALMGQGLSGELFF. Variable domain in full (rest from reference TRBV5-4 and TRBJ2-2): ETGVTQSPTHLIKTRGQQVTLRCSSQSGHNTVSWYQQALGQGPQFIFQYYREEENGRGNFPPRFSGLQFPNYSSELNVNALELDDSALYLCASSLALMGQGLSGELFFGEGSRLTVL.

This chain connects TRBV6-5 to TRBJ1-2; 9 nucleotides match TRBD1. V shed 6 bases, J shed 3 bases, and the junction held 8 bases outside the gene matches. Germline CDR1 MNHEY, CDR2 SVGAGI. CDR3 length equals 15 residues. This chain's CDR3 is CASRVRDRAHYGYTF. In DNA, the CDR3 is TGTGCCAGCAGAGTCAGGGACAGGGCGCACTATGGCTACACCTTC.

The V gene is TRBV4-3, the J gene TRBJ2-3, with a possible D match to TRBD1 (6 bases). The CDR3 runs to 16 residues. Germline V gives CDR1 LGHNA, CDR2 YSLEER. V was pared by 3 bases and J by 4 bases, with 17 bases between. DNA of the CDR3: TGCGCCAGCAGCCAGGAGACAGGAATTCTCCCAGATACGCAGTATTTT. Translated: CASSQETGILPDTQYF.

The CDR3 reads CAWSPGYGYTF. The CDR3 DNA reads as TGTGCCTGGAGTCCGGGTTATGGCTACACCTTC. The gene calls are TRBV30 and TRBJ1-2, with D uncertain. CDR3 length equals 11 residues. The ends were cut back, 2 bases at V and 5 bases at J, with 6 bases in the middle. The germline V gene encodes CDR1 GTSNPN and CDR2 SVGIG (reference sequence).

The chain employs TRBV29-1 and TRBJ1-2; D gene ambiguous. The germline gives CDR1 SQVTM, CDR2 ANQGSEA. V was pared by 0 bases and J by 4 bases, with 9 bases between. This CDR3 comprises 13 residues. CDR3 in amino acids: CSVEDGKGYGYTF. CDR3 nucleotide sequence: TGCAGCGTTGAAGATGGAAAGGGCTATGGCTACACCTTC. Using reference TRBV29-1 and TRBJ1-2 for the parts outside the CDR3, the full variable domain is SAVISQKPSRDICQRGTSLTIQCQVDSQVTMMFWYRQQPGQSLTLIATANQGSEATYESGFVIDKFPISRPNLTFSTLTVSNMSPEDSSIYLCSVEDGKGYGYTFGSGTRLTVV.

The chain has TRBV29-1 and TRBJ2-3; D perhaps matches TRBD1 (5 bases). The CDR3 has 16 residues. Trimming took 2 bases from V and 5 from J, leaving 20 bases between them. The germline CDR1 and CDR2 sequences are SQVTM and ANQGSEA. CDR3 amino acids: CSVEKGAAGSGDTQYF. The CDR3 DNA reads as TGCAGCGTTGAAAAAGGCGCGGCAGGGTCAGGAGATACGCAGTATTTT.

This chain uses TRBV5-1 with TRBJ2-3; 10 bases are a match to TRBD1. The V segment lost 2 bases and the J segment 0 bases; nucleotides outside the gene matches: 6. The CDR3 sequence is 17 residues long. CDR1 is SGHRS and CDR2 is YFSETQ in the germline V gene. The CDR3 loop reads CASSLKWTGGSTDTQYF. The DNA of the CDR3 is TGCGCCAGCAGCTTAAAATGGACAGGGGGGAGCACAGATACGCAGTATTTT.

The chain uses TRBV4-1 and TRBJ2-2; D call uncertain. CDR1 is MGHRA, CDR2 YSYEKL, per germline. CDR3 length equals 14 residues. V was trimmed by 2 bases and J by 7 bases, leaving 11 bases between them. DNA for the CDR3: TGCGCCAGCAGCCAACCCCGGAGAAGCGGGGAGCTGTTTTTT. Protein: CASSQPRRSGELFF.

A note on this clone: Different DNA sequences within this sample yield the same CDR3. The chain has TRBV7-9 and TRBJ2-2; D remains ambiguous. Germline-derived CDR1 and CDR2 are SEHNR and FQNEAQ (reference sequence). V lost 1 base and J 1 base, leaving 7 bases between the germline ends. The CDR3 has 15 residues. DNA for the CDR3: TGTGCCAGCAGCTTAGGCAGCTTGAACACCGGGGAGCTGTTTTTT. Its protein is CASSLGSLNTGELFF.

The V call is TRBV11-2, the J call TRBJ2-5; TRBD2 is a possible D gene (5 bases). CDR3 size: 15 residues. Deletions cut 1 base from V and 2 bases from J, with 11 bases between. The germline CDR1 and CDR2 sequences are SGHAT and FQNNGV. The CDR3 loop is CASSLGPAAQETQYF. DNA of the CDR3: TGTGCCAGCAGCTTAGGTCCAGCGGCTCAAGAGACCCAGTACTTC.

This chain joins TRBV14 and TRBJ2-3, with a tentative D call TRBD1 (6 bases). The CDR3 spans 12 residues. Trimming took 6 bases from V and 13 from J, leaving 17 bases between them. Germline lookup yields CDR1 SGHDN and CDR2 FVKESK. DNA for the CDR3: TGTGCCAGCAGAATGACAGGTGGCATGGAGTATTTT. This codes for CASRMTGGMEYF. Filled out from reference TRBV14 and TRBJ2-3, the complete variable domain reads EAGVTQFPSHSVIEKGQTVTLRCDPISGHDNLYWYRRVMGKEIKFLLHFVKESKQDESGMPNNRFLAERTGGTYSTLKVQPAELEDSGVYFCASRMTGGMEYFGPGTRLTVL.

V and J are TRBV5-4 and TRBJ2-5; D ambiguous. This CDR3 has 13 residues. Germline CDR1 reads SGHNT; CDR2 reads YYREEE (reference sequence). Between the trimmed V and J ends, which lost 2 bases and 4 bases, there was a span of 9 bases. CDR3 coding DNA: TGTGCCAGCAGCTTAGAACCTCGAGAGACCCAGTACTTC. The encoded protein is CASSLEPRETQYF.

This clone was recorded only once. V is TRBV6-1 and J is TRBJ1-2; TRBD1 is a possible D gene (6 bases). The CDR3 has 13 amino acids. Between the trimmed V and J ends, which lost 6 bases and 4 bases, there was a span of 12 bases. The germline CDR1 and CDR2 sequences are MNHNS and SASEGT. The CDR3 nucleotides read TGTGCCAGCAGCCGGGACACCACCTATGGCTACACCTTC. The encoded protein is CASSRDTTYGYTF.

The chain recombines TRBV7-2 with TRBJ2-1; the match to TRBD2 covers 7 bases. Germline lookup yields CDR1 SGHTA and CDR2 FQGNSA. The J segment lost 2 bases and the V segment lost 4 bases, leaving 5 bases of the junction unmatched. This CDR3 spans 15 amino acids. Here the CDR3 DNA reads TGTGCCAGCAGCTCTACTAGCGCACCCTACAATGAGCAGTTCTTC. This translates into CASSSTSAPYNEQFF.

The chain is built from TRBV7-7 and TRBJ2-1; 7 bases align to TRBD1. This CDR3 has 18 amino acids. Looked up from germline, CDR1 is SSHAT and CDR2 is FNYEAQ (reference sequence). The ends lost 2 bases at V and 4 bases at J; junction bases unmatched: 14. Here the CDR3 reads CASSLTTGFGFGYNEQFF. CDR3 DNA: TGTGCCAGCAGCTTAACGACAGGGTTTGGGTTTGGGTACAATGAGCAGTTCTTC. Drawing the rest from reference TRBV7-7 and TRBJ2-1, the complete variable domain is GAGVSQSPRYKVTKRGQDVTLRCDPISSHATLYWYQQALGQGPEFLTYFNYEAQPDKSGLPSDRFSAERPEGSISTLTIQRTEQRDSAMYRCASSLTTGFGFGYNEQFFGPGTRLTVL.

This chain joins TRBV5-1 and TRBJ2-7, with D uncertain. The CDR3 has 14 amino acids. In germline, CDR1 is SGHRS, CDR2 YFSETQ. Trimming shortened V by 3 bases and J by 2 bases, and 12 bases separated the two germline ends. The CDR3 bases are TGCGCCAGCAGCTCCTCGAGCGCAGCCTACGAGCAGTACTTC. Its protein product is CASSSSSAAYEQYF.

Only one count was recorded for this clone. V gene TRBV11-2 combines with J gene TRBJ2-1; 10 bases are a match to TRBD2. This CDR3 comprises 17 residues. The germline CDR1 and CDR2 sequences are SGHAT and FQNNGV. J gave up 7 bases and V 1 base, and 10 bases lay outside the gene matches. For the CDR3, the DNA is TGTGCCAGCAGCTTAGCGTCGGGGGCTAGCGGGAGTAATGAGCAGTTCTTC. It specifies CASSLASGASGSNEQFF.

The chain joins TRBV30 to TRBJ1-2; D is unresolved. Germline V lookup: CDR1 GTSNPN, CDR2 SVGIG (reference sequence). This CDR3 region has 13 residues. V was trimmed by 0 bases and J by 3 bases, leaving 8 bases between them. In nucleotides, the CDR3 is TGTGCCTGGAGTGTAGATGGGGACTATGGCTACACCTTC. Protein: CAWSVDGDYGYTF. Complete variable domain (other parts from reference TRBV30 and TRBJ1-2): SQTIHQWPATLVQPVGSPLSLECTVEGTSNPNLYWYRQAAGRGLQLLFYSVGIGQISSEVPQNLSASRPQDRQFILSSKKLLLSDSGFYLCAWSVDGDYGYTFGSGTRLTVV.

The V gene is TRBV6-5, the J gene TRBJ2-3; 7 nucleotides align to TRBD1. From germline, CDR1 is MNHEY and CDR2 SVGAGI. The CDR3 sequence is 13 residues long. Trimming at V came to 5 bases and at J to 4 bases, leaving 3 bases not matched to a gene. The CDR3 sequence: CASSRQGSDTQYF. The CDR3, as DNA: TGTGCCAGCAGTCGACAGGGCTCAGATACGCAGTATTTT.

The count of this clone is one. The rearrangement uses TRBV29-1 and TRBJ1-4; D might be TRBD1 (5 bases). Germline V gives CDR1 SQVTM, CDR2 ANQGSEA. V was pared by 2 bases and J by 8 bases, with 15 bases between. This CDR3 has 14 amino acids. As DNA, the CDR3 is TGCAGCGTTGAAACTGGACAAGAGGCCGAAAAACTGTTTTTT. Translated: CSVETGQEAEKLFF.

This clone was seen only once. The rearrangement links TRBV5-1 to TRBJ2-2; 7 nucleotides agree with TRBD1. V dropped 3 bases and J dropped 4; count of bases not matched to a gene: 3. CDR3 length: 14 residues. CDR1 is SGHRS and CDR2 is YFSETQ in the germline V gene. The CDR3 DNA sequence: TGCGCCAGCAGCTCCGGGACAGCCACCGGGGAGCTGTTTTTT. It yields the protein CASSSGTATGELFF.